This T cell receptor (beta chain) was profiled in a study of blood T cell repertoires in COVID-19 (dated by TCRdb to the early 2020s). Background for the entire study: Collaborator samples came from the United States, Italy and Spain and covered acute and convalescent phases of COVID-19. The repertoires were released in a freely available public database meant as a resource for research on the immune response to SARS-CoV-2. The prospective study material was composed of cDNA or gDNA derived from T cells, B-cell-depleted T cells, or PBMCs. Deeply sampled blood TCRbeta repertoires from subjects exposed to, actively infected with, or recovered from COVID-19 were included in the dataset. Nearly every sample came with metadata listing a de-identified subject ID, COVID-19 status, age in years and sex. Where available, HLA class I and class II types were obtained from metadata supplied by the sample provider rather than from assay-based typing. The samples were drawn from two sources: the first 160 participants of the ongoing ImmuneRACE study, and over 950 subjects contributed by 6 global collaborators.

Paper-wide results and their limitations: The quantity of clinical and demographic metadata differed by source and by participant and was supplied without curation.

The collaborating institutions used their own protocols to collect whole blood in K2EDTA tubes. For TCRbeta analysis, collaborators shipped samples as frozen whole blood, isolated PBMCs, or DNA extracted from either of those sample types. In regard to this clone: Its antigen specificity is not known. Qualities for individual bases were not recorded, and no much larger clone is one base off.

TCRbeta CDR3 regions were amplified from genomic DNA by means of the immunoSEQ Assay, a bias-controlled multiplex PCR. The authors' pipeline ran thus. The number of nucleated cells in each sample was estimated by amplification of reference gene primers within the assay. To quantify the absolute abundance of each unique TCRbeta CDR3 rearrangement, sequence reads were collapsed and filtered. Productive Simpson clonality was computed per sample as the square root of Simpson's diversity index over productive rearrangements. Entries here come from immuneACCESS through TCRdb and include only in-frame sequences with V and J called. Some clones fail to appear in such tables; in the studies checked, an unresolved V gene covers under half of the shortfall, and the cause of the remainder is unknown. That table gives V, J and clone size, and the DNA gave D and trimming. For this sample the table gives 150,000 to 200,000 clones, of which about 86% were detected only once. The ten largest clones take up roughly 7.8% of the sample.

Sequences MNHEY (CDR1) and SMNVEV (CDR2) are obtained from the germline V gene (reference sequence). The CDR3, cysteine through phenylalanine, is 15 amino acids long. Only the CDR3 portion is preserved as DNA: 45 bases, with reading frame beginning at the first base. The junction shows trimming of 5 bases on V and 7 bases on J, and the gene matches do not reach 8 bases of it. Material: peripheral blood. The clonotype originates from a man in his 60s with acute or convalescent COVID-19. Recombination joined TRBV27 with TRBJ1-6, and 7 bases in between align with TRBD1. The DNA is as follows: TGTGCCAGCAGTACAGACAGGGTTCGGAATTCACCCCTCCACTTT. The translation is CASSTDRVRNSPLHF.